The next 26 T cell receptor beta chains were all read from a single sample in a study of T-cell memory formation after mild COVID-19. TCRdb re-analysed the 5' RACE reads in MiXCR, keeping a single row per CDR3 protein. The sample shows just over 350,000 distinct CDR3 sequences, approximately 14% of them seen only once. Specimen: PBMCs or a T cell subset sorted from them (not recorded which). These TCRs come from a man between 18 and 29 years old who had mild COVID-19 (a few samples of this study predate the infection). Cell type and time point are not known.

The chain uses TRBV28 and TRBJ2-7; D gene ambiguous. Trimming left V 6 bases short and J 3 bases short, with 15 bases between. CDR1 MDHEN and CDR2 SYDVKM come from the germline V gene. There are 14 residues in the CDR3. The CDR3: CASSVPATDYEQYF. CDR3 sequence (DNA): TGTGCCAGCAGCGTTCCAGCCACAGACTACGAGCAGTACTTC. The full variable domain, completed using reference TRBV28 and TRBJ2-7, is DVKVTQSSRYLVKRTGEKVFLECVQDMDHENMFWYRQDPGLGLRLIYFSYDVKMKEKGDIPEGYSVSREKKERFSLILESASTNQTSMYLCASSVPATDYEQYFGPGTRLTVT.

This chain connects TRBV7-2 to TRBJ1-5; no reliable D call. V lost 10 bases to trimming and J lost 1 base, with 11 bases between them. The CDR3 length is 13 residues. Germline assignment: CDR1 SGHTA and CDR2 FQGNSA. The CDR3 spells CATGPGSNQPQHF. CDR3 sequence (DNA): TGTGCCACCGGACCAGGAAGCAATCAGCCCCAGCATTTT.

V gene TRBV6-2 or TRBV6-3 combines with J gene TRBJ1-5; D remains unclear. The CDR3 is made up of 18 amino acids. Germline loops: CDR1 MNHEY, CDR2 SVGEGT. V was shortened by 0 bases and J by 2 bases, with 17 bases between the two germline ends. CDR3 residues: CASSYSTPGGRGNQPQHF. The CDR3 DNA is TGTGCCAGCAGTTACTCGACCCCAGGAGGACGAGGCAATCAGCCCCAGCATTTT.

This clonotype has ten or more counts. The chain links TRBV6-1 to TRBJ2-2; D unresolved. In germline, CDR1 is MNHNS, CDR2 SASEGT. V was shortened by 1 base and J by 5 bases, with 8 bases between the two germline ends. The CDR3 is made up of 14 amino acids. The CDR3 protein is CASSEGAETGELFF. Here the CDR3 DNA reads TGTGCCAGCAGTGAAGGGGCAGAAACCGGGGAGCTGTTTTTT.

This clonotype was recorded a few times. The chain uses TRBV18 and TRBJ1-6; D is unclear. Germline lookup yields CDR1 KGHSH and CDR2 LQKENI. Between the trimmed V and J ends, which lost 6 bases and 9 bases, there was a span of 15 bases. The CDR3 extends over 14 amino acids. This chain's CDR3 is CASSPEAEGSPLHF. The CDR3 bases are TGTGCCAGCTCGCCGGAGGCAGAAGGTTCACCCCTCCACTTT.

The genes are TRBV7-2 and TRBJ1-3, with D maybe TRBD1 (5 bases). The CDR3 contains 16 residues. V lost 5 bases, J lost 0 bases, and 14 bases lay in between. The germline CDR1 and CDR2 sequences are SGHTA and FQGNSA. The CDR3 coding sequence is TGTGCCAGCAGCCCATTCGGGGGGGGCTCTGGAAACACCATATATTTT. It specifies CASSPFGGGSGNTIYF.

This clonotype was seen only a few times. This chain links TRBV6-6 with TRBJ2-5; D not resolved. V was trimmed by 5 bases and J by 5 bases, leaving 9 bases between them. This CDR3 is 12 amino acids long. Looked up from germline, CDR1 is MNHNY and CDR2 is SVGAGI (reference sequence). In DNA, the CDR3 is TGTGCCAGCAGTGAACCCCGGGAGACCCAGTACTTC. Protein: CASSEPRETQYF.

There are many counts of this clonotype. CDR3 protein: CAWSAMTGIEQYF. CDR3 sequence (DNA): TGTGCCTGGAGTGCCATGACAGGGATCGAGCAGTACTTC. V and J are TRBV30 and TRBJ2-7; 7 bases are shared with TRBD1. From germline, CDR1 is GTSNPN and CDR2 SVGIG (reference sequence). This CDR3 has 13 amino acids. V shed 1 base, J shed 6 bases, and the junction held 6 bases outside the gene matches.

This clonotype was detected a few times. This sequence joins TRBV20-1 and TRBJ2-1; 10 positions agree with TRBD1. Germline V gene sequence: CDR1 DFQATT, CDR2 SNEGSKA (reference sequence). V was pared by 3 bases and J by 5 bases, with 7 bases of the junction left unmatched. The CDR3 has 15 residues. CDR3 protein: CSARSPGTGDNEQFF. CDR3 in DNA: TGCAGTGCTAGGAGCCCCGGGACAGGGGACAATGAGCAGTTCTTC.

This clonotype showed up just a few times. The chain joins TRBV10-3 to TRBJ2-5, with TRBD2 matching 9 bases. The CDR3 is 15 amino acids. J was trimmed by 5 bases and V by 2 bases; bases with no gene match: 6. Germline loops: CDR1 ENHRY, CDR2 SYGVKD. The CDR3 region has the DNA TGTGCCATCAGTGAGGGAGCGGGGGGCCTGGAGACCCAGTACTTC. Protein: CAISEGAGGLETQYF.

This clonotype was picked up many times. The V gene is TRBV20-1, the J gene TRBJ1-1; no firm D call. V lost 2 bases and J 8 bases, leaving 9 bases between the germline ends. This CDR3 has 11 residues. Germline CDR1 is DFQATT and CDR2 is SNEGSKA (reference sequence). Written as DNA, the CDR3 is TGCAGTGCTAGACAGAGAAGAGAAGCTTTCTTT. This codes for CSARQRREAFF.

This chain connects TRBV4-3 to TRBJ2-3; perhaps D is TRBD1 or TRBD2 (6 bases each). The length of the CDR3 is 17 residues. The germline CDR1 and CDR2 sequences are LGHNA and YSLEER. The V end lost 0 bases, the J end lost 0 bases, and 13 bases lay between the germline ends. CDR3 bases: TGCGCCAGCAGCCAAGAGGGGGCCGGGGGTAGCACAGATACGCAGTATTTT. Translation: CASSQEGAGGSTDTQYF.

V and J are TRBV6-6 and TRBJ2-3; 9 bases line up with TRBD1. Germline CDR1 MNHNY, CDR2 SVGAGI (reference sequence). V lost 6 bases and J lost 6; bases outside the gene matches: 7. CDR3 length equals 14 residues. The CDR3 region is CASSPGTGMDTQYF. The CDR3 DNA sequence: TGTGCCAGCAGCCCTGGGACAGGGATGGATACGCAGTATTTT.

This clonotype was observed a handful of times. In DNA, the CDR3 is TGCAGTGCCCCCGAAAGCGGGCAGTACAATGAGCAGTTCTTC. Residues: CSAPESGQYNEQFF. The chain recombines TRBV20-1 with TRBJ2-1; D may be TRBD2 (6 bases). The germline CDR1 and CDR2 sequences are DFQATT and SNEGSKA (reference sequence). This CDR3 has 14 residues. Trimming left V 6 bases short and J 4 bases short, with 16 bases between.

J is TRBJ1-1 and V is TRBV7-9, with a tentative D call TRBD1 (5 bases). The germline V gene encodes CDR1 SEHNR and CDR2 FQNEAQ (reference sequence). V lost 0 bases and J lost 8, with 13 bases in between. The CDR3 loop spans 14 amino acids. As DNA, the CDR3 is TGTGCCAGCAGCTTAGCGAAGGGAAGGGACGAAGCTTTCTTT. Residues: CASSLAKGRDEAFF.

This sequence joins TRBV20-1 and TRBJ2-6; D is unclear. From germline, CDR1 is DFQATT and CDR2 SNEGSKA (reference sequence). The CDR3 length is 16 residues. Between the trimmed V and J ends, which lost 0 bases and 0 bases, there was a span of 9 bases. The DNA of the CDR3 is TGCAGTGCTAGAGATCTTCGTTCCTCTGGGGCCAACGTCCTGACTTTC. This sequence encodes CSARDLRSSGANVLTF.

The V call is TRBV5-4, the J call TRBJ2-7, with 9 nucleotides matching TRBD1. This CDR3 is 17 amino acids long. Germline loops: CDR1 SGHNT, CDR2 YYREEE (reference sequence). Unmatched junction bases numbered 11, after V lost 0 bases and J lost 4 bases. The CDR3 nucleotides are TGTGCCAGCAGCTTGGTAGGTCGGACAGGGGTTTCGTACGAGCAGTACGTC. It codes for CASSLVGRTGVSYEQYV.

The rearrangement links TRBV4-1 to TRBJ1-5; D is perhaps TRBD1 (5 bases). Looked up from germline, CDR1 is MGHRA and CDR2 is YSYEKL. The length of the CDR3 is 14 residues. The V gene lost 0 bases and the J gene lost 7 bases, with 10 bases spanning the gap. CDR3 in amino acids: CASSQEQGFQPQHF. The CDR3 DNA reads as TGCGCCAGCAGCCAAGAGCAGGGTTTCCAGCCCCAGCATTTT.

The sample holds a few counts of this clonotype. The chain links TRBV27 to TRBJ2-5; the D gene is possibly TRBD1 (5 bases). Germline lookup yields CDR1 MNHEY and CDR2 SMNVEV (reference sequence). The V end lost 6 bases, the J end lost 0 bases, and 14 bases lay between the germline ends. There are 15 residues in the CDR3. The CDR3 region has the DNA TGTGCCAGCAGATTAGGGGCTTTATACCAAGAGACCCAGTACTTC. Protein sequence: CASRLGALYQETQYF.

As regards this clonotype: At one boundary the junction diverges from the germline segment, which might be a read error. This chain joins TRBV3-1 and TRBJ2-1; 8 bases fit TRBD1. The length of the CDR3 is 12 residues. In germline, CDR1 is LGHDT, CDR2 YNNKEL (reference sequence). The CDR3 region has the DNA TGTGCCAGCCGCCAGGGGGCGGCTGAGCAGTTCTTC. This translates into CASRQGAAEQFF.

This clonotype was counted between two and nine times. This rearrangement joins TRBV12-3 or TRBV12-4 to TRBJ2-3, with D uncertain. CDR3 length equals 14 residues. V shed 1 base and J shed 1 base, with 6 bases lying between them. In nucleotides, the CDR3 is TGTGCCAGCAGTTTAGTCTCCCGCACAGATACGCAGTATTTT. This gives the protein CASSLVSRTDTQYF.

This clonotype was recorded once. This chain connects TRBV28 to TRBJ2-1; 9 nucleotides line up with TRBD2. V dropped 6 bases and J dropped 14; count of bases not matched to a gene: 17. The CDR3 totals 15 residues. Germline-derived CDR1 and CDR2 are MDHEN and SYDVKM. The CDR3, as DNA: TGTGCCAGCAGCCCCCAAGGGGACGCCGGGACTAGCAAGTTCTTC. Encoded protein: CASSPQGDAGTSKFF.

This clonotype was observed a handful of times. The J gene is TRBJ2-5, the V gene TRBV6-2 or TRBV6-3, with 9 nucleotides matching TRBD2. Germline CDR1 MNHEY, CDR2 SVGEGT. Trimming at V came to 6 bases and at J to 4 bases, leaving 15 bases not matched to a gene. The CDR3 loop spans 17 amino acids. The CDR3 DNA is TGTGCCAGCAGCCCCCCCGTGCTCGTAGCGGGGGTAGAGACCCAGTACTTC. Translated: CASSPPVLVAGVETQYF.

This clonotype was seen only a few times. The CDR3 DNA sequence: TGTGCCAGCAGCTTAAACTGGGGGGCCAACGTCCTGACTTTC. Translated, it gives CASSLNWGANVLTF. The V call is TRBV7-7, the J call TRBJ2-6; D ambiguous. This CDR3 has 14 residues. Per germline, CDR1 SSHAT and CDR2 FNYEAQ (reference sequence). Trimming cost V 2 bases and J 4 bases, with 6 bases left between them.

This clonotype was observed a handful of times. The chain has TRBV5-1 and TRBJ1-2; TRBD1 aligns across 7 bases. This CDR3 has 15 residues. V shed 2 bases and J 2 bases; nucleotides not matched to a gene: 6. Germline CDR1 is SGHRS and CDR2 is YFSETQ. The CDR3 DNA sequence: TGCGCCAGCAGCTTAACTGCAGGGGGAAACTATGGCTACACCTTC. Translating gives CASSLTAGGNYGYTF.

This clonotype came up a few times. This chain connects TRBV12-3 or TRBV12-4 to TRBJ1-2, with D possibly being TRBD1 (6 bases). The V gene lost 6 bases and the J gene lost 6 bases, with 23 bases spanning the gap. The CDR3 spans 16 residues. The CDR3: CASSSPPSRGRNGYTF. The CDR3 DNA reads as TGTGCCAGCAGCTCACCCCCGAGTCGGGGGCGGAATGGCTACACCTTC.